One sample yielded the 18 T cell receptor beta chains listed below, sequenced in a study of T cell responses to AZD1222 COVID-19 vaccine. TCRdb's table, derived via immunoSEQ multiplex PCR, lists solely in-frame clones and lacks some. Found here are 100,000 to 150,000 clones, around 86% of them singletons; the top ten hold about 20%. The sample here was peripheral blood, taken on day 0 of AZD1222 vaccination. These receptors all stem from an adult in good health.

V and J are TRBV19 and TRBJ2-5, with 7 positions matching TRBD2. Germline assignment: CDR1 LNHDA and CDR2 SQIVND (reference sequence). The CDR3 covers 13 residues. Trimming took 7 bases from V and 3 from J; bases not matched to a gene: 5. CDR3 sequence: CASTPGTKETQYF. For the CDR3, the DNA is TGTGCCAGTACCCCGGGGACTAAAGAGACCCAGTACTTC.

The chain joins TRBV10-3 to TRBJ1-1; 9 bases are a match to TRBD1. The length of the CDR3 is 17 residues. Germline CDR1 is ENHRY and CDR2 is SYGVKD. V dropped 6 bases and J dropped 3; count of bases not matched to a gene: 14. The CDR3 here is CAISRRLTGDRDTEAFF. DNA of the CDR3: TGTGCCATCAGCCGACGGTTAACAGGGGACAGGGACACTGAAGCTTTCTTT.

CDR3 in amino acids: CAISESREYGYTF. CDR3 nucleotide sequence: TGTGCCATCAGTGAGTCTCGGGAATATGGCTACACCTTC. The gene calls are TRBV10-3 and TRBJ1-2; D uncertain. The germline V and J ends were trimmed by 0 bases and 5 bases, with 7 bases remaining between them. Germline lookup yields CDR1 ENHRY and CDR2 SYGVKD. The CDR3 sequence is 13 residues long.

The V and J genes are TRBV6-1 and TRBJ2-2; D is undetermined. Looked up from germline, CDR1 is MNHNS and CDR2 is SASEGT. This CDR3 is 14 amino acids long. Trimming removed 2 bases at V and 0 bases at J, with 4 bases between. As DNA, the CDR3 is TGTGCCAGCAGTGAAAATACGAACACCGGGGAGCTGTTTTTT. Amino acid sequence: CASSENTNTGELFF.

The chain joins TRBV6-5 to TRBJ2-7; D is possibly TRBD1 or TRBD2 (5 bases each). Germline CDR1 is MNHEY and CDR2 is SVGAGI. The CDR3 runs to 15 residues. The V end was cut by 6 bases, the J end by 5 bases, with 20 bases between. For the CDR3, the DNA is TGTGCCAGCAGCCGACGAGGAAGGGGAGAAAACGAGCAGTACTTC. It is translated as CASSRRGRGENEQYF.

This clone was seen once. The CDR3 DNA reads TGCAGTGGGGGCCCCAAAAACATTCAGTACTTC. The encoded protein is CSGGPKNIQYF. The chain joins TRBV20-1 to TRBJ2-4; a possible D gene is TRBD1 (5 bases). Trimming pared 7 bases from V and 2 bases from J, leaving 6 bases between. CDR3 size: 11 residues. Germline CDR1 reads DFQATT; CDR2 reads SNEGSKA (reference sequence).

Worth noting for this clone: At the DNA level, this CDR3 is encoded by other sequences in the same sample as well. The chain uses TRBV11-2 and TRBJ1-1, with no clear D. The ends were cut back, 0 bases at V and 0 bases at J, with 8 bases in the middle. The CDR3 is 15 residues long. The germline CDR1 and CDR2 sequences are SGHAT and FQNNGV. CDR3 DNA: TGTGCCAGCAGCTTAGATACCCCTTTGAACACTGAAGCTTTCTTT. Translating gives CASSLDTPLNTEAFF.

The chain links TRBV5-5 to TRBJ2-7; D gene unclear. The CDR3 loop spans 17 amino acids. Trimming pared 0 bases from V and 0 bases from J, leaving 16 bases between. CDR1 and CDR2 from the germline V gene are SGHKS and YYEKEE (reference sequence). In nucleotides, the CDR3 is TGTGCCAGCAGCTTGGTGTCAGTTGAATTTAGCTCCTACGAGCAGTACTTC. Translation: CASSLVSVEFSSYEQYF.

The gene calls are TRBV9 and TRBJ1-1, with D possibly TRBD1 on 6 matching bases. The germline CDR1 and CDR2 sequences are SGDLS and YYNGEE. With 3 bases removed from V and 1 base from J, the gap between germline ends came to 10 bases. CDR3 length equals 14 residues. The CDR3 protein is CASSAMTGNTEAFF. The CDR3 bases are TGTGCCAGCAGCGCCATGACAGGGAACACTGAAGCTTTCTTT. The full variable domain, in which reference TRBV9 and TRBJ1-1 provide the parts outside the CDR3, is DSGVTQTPKHLITATGQRVTLRCSPRSGDLSVYWYQQSLDQGLQFLIQYYNGEERAKGNILERFSAQQFPDLHSELNLSSLELGDSALYFCASSAMTGNTEAFFGQGTRLTVV.

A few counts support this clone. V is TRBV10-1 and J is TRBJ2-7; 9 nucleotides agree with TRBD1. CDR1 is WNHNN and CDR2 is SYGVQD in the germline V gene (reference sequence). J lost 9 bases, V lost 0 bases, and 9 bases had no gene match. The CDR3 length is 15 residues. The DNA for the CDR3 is TGCGCCAGCAGTGAGTCGCTGACAGGGGGTCTCTTGCAGTACTTC. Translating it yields CASSESLTGGLLQYF.

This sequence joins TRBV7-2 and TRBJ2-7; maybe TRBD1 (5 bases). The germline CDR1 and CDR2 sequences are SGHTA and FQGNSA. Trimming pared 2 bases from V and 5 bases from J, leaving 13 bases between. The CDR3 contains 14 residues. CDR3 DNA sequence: TGTGCCAGCAGCTTACATAAGGGGCCAGACGAGCAGTACTTC. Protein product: CASSLHKGPDEQYF.

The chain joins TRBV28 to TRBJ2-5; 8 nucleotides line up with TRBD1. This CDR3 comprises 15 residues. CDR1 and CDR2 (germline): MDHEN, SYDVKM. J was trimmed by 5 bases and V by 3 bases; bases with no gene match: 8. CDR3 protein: CASSFSRGQGETQYF. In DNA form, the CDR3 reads TGTGCCAGCAGTTTTAGCAGGGGGCAGGGGGAGACCCAGTACTTC.

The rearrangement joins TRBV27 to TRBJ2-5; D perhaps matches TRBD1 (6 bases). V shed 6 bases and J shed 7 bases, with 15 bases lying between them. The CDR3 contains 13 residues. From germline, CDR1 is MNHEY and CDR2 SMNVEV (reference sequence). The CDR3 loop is CASRNRDTRTQYF. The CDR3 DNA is TGTGCCAGCAGAAACCGGGACACCCGGACCCAGTACTTC.

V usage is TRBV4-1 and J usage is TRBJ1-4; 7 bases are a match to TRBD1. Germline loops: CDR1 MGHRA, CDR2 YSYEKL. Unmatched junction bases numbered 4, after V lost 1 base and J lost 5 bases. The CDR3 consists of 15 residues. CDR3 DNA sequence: TGCGCCAGCAGCCAAGGGATGGGACAGAATGAAAAACTGTTTTTT. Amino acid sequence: CASSQGMGQNEKLFF.

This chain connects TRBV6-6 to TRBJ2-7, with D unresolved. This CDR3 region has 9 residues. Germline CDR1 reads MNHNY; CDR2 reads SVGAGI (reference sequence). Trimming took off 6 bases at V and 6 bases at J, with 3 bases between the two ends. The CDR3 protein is CASSGEQYF. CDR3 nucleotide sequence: TGTGCCAGCAGCGGCGAGCAGTACTTC.

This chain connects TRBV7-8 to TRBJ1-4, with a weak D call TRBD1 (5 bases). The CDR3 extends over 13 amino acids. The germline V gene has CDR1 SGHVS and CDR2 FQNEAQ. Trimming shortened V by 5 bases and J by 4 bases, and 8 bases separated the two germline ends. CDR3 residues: CASSRDHNEKLFF. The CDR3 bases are TGTGCCAGCAGCCGGGACCATAATGAAAAACTGTTTTTT.

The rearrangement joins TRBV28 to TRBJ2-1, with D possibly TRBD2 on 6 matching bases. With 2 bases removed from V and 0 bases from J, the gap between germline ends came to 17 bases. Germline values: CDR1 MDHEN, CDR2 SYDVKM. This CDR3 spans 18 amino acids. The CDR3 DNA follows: TGTGCCAGCAGTTTAAGTATAGGACTATCCTACTCCTACAATGAGCAGTTCTTC. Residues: CASSLSIGLSYSYNEQFF.

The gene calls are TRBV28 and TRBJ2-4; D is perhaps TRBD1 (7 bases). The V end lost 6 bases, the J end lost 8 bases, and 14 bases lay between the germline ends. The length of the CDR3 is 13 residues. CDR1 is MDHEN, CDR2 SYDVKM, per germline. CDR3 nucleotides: TGTGCCAGCAGCCGGCAGGGGGGTTACATTCAGTACTTC. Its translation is CASSRQGGYIQYF.